The 23 T cell receptor beta chains below come from one sample, sequenced in a study of blood T cell repertoires in COVID-19. This table comes from immunoSEQ multiplex PCR, and its TCRdb copy is limited to in-frame clones, with some not included. The data show 150,000 to 200,000 clones, with roughly 87% seen just once and 3.9% held by the top ten. Sequencing was carried out using peripheral blood. The receptors come from a woman between 55 and 75 years old who had recovered from COVID-19.

J is TRBJ1-2 and V is TRBV6-6, with D maybe TRBD1 (6 bases). V lost 0 bases to trimming and J lost 8 bases, with 13 bases between them. The CDR3 runs 14 residues. The germline gives CDR1 MNHNY, CDR2 SVGAGI (reference sequence). The CDR3 DNA is TGTGCCAGCAGTTACTCGCGGGGGCAGGAGGGCTACACCTTC. This encodes CASSYSRGQEGYTF.

CDR3 nucleotide sequence: TGTGCCAGCAGCTTCCAGAGCGGGGACACTTTAACAGATACGCAGTATTTT. Translation gives CASSFQSGDTLTDTQYF. The chain carries TRBV11-3 and TRBJ2-3, with D possibly matching TRBD2 (7 bases). The CDR3 totals 17 residues. In germline, CDR1 is SGHNT, CDR2 YENEEA. Trimming took 3 bases from V and 3 from J, leaving 19 bases between them.

This chain connects TRBV19 to TRBJ2-2, with 7 nucleotides matching TRBD2. Germline CDR1 reads LNHDA; CDR2 reads SQIVND (reference sequence). V was pared by 3 bases and J by 5 bases, with 3 bases of the junction left unmatched. The length of the CDR3 is 14 residues. Here the CDR3 reads CASSILAETGELFF. As DNA, the CDR3 is TGTGCCAGTAGTATTCTAGCGGAGACCGGGGAGCTGTTTTTT.

V gene TRBV9 combines with J gene TRBJ2-1; weak D call: TRBD2 (6 bases). Deletions cut 7 bases from V and 7 bases from J, with 24 bases between. Germline V gene sequence: CDR1 SGDLS, CDR2 YYNGEE. The CDR3 is 16 amino acids. The CDR3 sequence: CASGKGEARAGNEQFF. In DNA, the CDR3 is TGTGCCAGCGGAAAAGGAGAAGCCCGGGCGGGAAATGAGCAGTTCTTC.

The gene calls are TRBV9 and TRBJ2-3; tentative D call: TRBD2 (6 bases). Trimming left V 0 bases short and J 2 bases short, with 13 bases between. Germline CDR1 is SGDLS and CDR2 is YYNGEE. This CDR3 region has 16 residues. CDR3 bases: TGTGCCAGCAGCGTAGCTGGAGGGTTGCTCACAGATACGCAGTATTTT. Protein product: CASSVAGGLLTDTQYF.

The chain carries TRBV6-1 and TRBJ2-7; 7 bases are shared with TRBD1. V was clipped by 3 bases and J by 5 bases; unmatched bases: 7. The CDR3 is 14 residues long. The germline gives CDR1 MNHNS, CDR2 SASEGT. The CDR3 nucleotides are TGTGCCAGCAGTGATCCGGGACAGAGGAACGAGCAGTACTTC. Encoded protein: CASSDPGQRNEQYF.

The rearrangement joins TRBV7-7 to TRBJ1-3; 9 nucleotides match TRBD1. Germline V lookup: CDR1 SSHAT, CDR2 FNYEAQ (reference sequence). This CDR3 comprises 16 residues. Germline trimming cut 5 bases from V and 2 bases from J; bases unmatched to any gene: 7. CDR3 loop: CASSGTGGAPGNTIYF. In nucleotides, the CDR3 is TGTGCCAGCAGCGGAACAGGGGGCGCGCCTGGAAACACCATATATTTT. The full variable domain, with the rest looked up from reference TRBV7-7 and TRBJ1-3, is GAGVSQSPRYKVTKRGQDVTLRCDPISSHATLYWYQQALGQGPEFLTYFNYEAQPDKSGLPSDRFSAERPEGSISTLTIQRTEQRDSAMYRCASSGTGGAPGNTIYFGEGSWLTVV.

The V and J genes are TRBV6-5 and TRBJ1-1, with TRBD1 as a possible D gene (6 bases). Germline-derived CDR1 and CDR2 are MNHEY and SVGAGI. The CDR3 spans 14 residues. The V gene lost 2 bases and the J gene lost 4 bases, with 11 bases spanning the gap. For the CDR3, the DNA is TGTGCCAGCAGTTACGGGGGCAGCCTCACTGAAGCTTTCTTT. Residues: CASSYGGSLTEAFF.

Points on this clone: The DNA is omitted, as the CDR3 cannot be located on it reliably, and the CDR3 follows TCRdb's listing. V and J are TRBV28 and TRBJ2-7; TRBD2 reflects the table's D call only, with no check against the DNA. The CDR3 has 13 residues if both end residues are counted. The germline CDR1 and CDR2 sequences are MDHEN and SYDVKM. The CDR3 reads CASSSSVSYEQYF.

The chain has TRBV15 and TRBJ2-7, with D possibly TRBD1 on 6 matching bases. The V end was cut by 1 base, the J end by 0 bases, with 10 bases between. Germline V gene lookup returns CDR1 LNHNV and CDR2 YYDKDF (reference sequence). This CDR3 has 15 amino acids. CDR3 in DNA: TGTGCCACCAGCAGAGGGGGGACACTCTCCTACGAGCAGTACTTC. Its protein product is CATSRGGTLSYEQYF.

V and J are TRBV7-9 and TRBJ2-3, with 14 positions matching TRBD2. With 7 bases clipped from V and 3 bases from J, the junction kept 6 bases outside the gene matches. Germline values: CDR1 SEHNR, CDR2 FQNEAQ (reference sequence). This CDR3 comprises 16 residues. The CDR3 loop is CASNLRTSGGTDTQYF. Here the CDR3 DNA reads TGTGCCAGCAACCTTAGGACTAGCGGGGGGACAGATACGCAGTATTTT.

V and J are TRBV5-1 and TRBJ2-5; 9 nucleotides line up with TRBD2. Germline-derived CDR1 and CDR2 are SGHRS and YFSETQ. The J segment lost 1 base and the V segment lost 2 bases, leaving 3 bases of the junction unmatched. The CDR3 has 15 residues. This CDR3 reads CASSLAGGPQETQYF. CDR3 in DNA: TGCGCCAGCAGCTTAGCGGGGGGACCCCAAGAGACCCAGTACTTC.

V gene TRBV7-9 combines with J gene TRBJ2-7; D is uncertain. V was pared by 4 bases and J by 2 bases, with 6 bases between. This CDR3 is 12 amino acids long. From germline, CDR1 is SEHNR and CDR2 FQNEAQ (reference sequence). CDR3 in amino acids: CASSWATYEQYF. As DNA, the CDR3 is TGTGCCAGCAGCTGGGCCACCTACGAGCAGTACTTC.

The V call is TRBV5-1, the J call TRBJ2-1; D gene uncertain. This CDR3 is built from 16 residues. Germline assignment: CDR1 SGHRS and CDR2 YFSETQ. Trimming took 3 bases from V and 4 from J, leaving 17 bases between them. The CDR3 DNA sequence: TGCGCCAGCAGCTCCGACCCTGGGCAGGCTTACAATGAGCAGTTCTTC. It is translated as CASSSDPGQAYNEQFF. The full variable domain, with the rest looked up from reference TRBV5-1 and TRBJ2-1, is KAGVTQTPRYLIKTRGQQVTLSCSPISGHRSVSWYQQTPGQGLQFLFEYFSETQRNKGNFPGRFSGRQFSNSRSEMNVSTLELGDSALYLCASSSDPGQAYNEQFFGPGTRLTVL.

J is TRBJ1-2 and V is TRBV9; D not resolved. The germline V and J ends were trimmed by 2 bases and 8 bases, with 10 bases remaining between them. The germline CDR1 and CDR2 sequences are SGDLS and YYNGEE. The CDR3 is 12 amino acids. CDR3 loop: CASSVDWHGYTF. Written as DNA, the CDR3 is TGTGCCAGCAGCGTTGACTGGCACGGCTACACCTTC. The full variable domain, rest sourced from reference TRBV9 and TRBJ1-2, is DSGVTQTPKHLITATGQRVTLRCSPRSGDLSVYWYQQSLDQGLQFLIQYYNGEERAKGNILERFSAQQFPDLHSELNLSSLELGDSALYFCASSVDWHGYTFGSGTRLTVV.

The rearrangement joins TRBV21-1 to TRBJ1-3; the DNA was not compared with TRBD1, the D call given in the table. TRBV21-1 is termed a pseudogene. CDR3 length: 18 residues. This CDR3 reads CASSKGQGALGPGNTIYF. In DNA, the CDR3 is TGTGCCAGCAGCAAAGGCCAGGGGGCGCTTGGACCTGGAAACACCATATATTTT.

The rearrangement links TRBV19 to TRBJ1-6, with 9 bases aligning to TRBD1. The CDR3 loop spans 16 amino acids. The V gene's germline CDR1 is LNHDA and CDR2 SQIVND (reference sequence). V was clipped by 5 bases and J by 7 bases; unmatched bases: 9. CDR3 DNA sequence: TGTGCCAGTAGTCTGGGACAGGGCCGTTGGAATTCACCCCTCCACTTT. Translated, it gives CASSLGQGRWNSPLHF.

The V call is TRBV18, the J call TRBJ2-5; D may be TRBD1 (7 bases). The CDR3 extends over 16 amino acids. Trimming took off 4 bases at V and 0 bases at J, with 15 bases between the two ends. CDR1 KGHSH and CDR2 LQKENI come from the germline V gene. The CDR3 reads CASSRRRGDDQETQYF. The CDR3 DNA reads as TGTGCCAGCTCACGACGCAGGGGGGACGACCAAGAGACCCAGTACTTC.

V and J are TRBV2 and TRBJ2-1; 7 nucleotides line up with TRBD1. With 4 bases clipped from V and 1 base from J, the junction kept 4 bases outside the gene matches. This CDR3 region has 15 residues. Germline lookup yields CDR1 SNHLY and CDR2 FYNNEI. As DNA, the CDR3 is TGTGCCAGCAGTGTCGACAGGGCTTCCTACAATGAGCAGTTCTTC. Its translation is CASSVDRASYNEQFF.

V and J are TRBV10-3 and TRBJ1-4; 8 bases fit TRBD1. J gave up 6 bases and V 6 bases, and 9 bases lay outside the gene matches. Germline V lookup: CDR1 ENHRY, CDR2 SYGVKD. This CDR3 is built from 15 residues. CDR3: CAIREDQGADEKLFF. CDR3 coding DNA: TGTGCCATCAGAGAGGATCAGGGGGCGGATGAAAAACTGTTTTTT.

The gene calls are TRBV5-8 and TRBJ2-5; 15 nucleotides agree with TRBD2. Germline V lookup: CDR1 SGHTS, CDR2 YDEGEE. This CDR3 has 16 amino acids. V lost 3 bases to trimming and J lost 3 bases; unmatched junction nucleotides: 3. The CDR3 spells CASSSGTSGGKETQYF. For the CDR3, the DNA is TGTGCCAGCAGCTCGGGGACTAGCGGGGGGAAAGAGACCCAGTACTTC.

The rearrangement uses TRBV28 and TRBJ2-7; D might be TRBD1 (6 bases). V was cut by 5 bases and J by 5 bases, with 13 bases left in between. This CDR3 has 13 residues. Germline CDR1 reads MDHEN; CDR2 reads SYDVKM. CDR3 nucleotide sequence: TGTGCCAGCAGTCCTGGGGACATGAACGAGCAGTACTTC. As protein: CASSPGDMNEQYF.

This sequence joins TRBV6-5 and TRBJ1-4; 8 positions agree with TRBD1. There are 14 residues in the CDR3. Germline CDR1 reads MNHEY; CDR2 reads SVGAGI. V lost 8 bases and J lost 4; bases outside the gene matches: 6. The CDR3 here is CASRTGRSNEKLFF. As DNA, the CDR3 is TGTGCCAGCCGGACAGGGCGCAGTAATGAAAAACTGTTTTTT.